These T cell receptor beta chains were read from a single sample in a study of T cell responses to AZD1222 COVID-19 vaccine. The repertoire was sequenced with immunoSEQ multiplex PCR; TCRdb's copy has only in-frame clones and lacks some. The table lists 150,000 to 200,000 clones, just over 90% of them singletons. The material was peripheral blood, obtained on day 0 of AZD1222 vaccination. The receptors here all came from an adult in good health. Each CDR3 is given without its conserved first and last residue. Size values are once, few and many counts, or a class for expanded clones, and some rows have none.

clone_size v_call cdr3_aa
NA TRBV6-5 ATSPGRINSPLH
NA TRBV11-2 ASSWDSGTGPYEQY
NA TRBV5-1 ASSLLGGVQDSGNTIY
NA TRBV2 ASSDGIVNTEAF
NA TRBV15 ATKGSINYGYT
NA TRBV18 ASSPQDGMNEQF
NA TRBV7-9 ASSLGGDARETQY
NA TRBV19 ASSMGPDISGYEQY
NA TRBV14 ASSQGPEQY
NA TRBV3-1/TRBV3-2 ASSRESGLAGGLYNEQF
NA TRBV19 ASSGSYNEQF
NA TRBV3-1/TRBV3-2 ASSRRDTSNYGYT
NA TRBV18 ASSPPEVVEAF
NA TRBV7-9 ASSLGKELYGYT
NA TRBV3-1/TRBV3-2 ASSPTPNTGELF
many TRBV27 ASSAANYGYT
NA TRBV5-3 ARSDQTGAGTEAF
NA TRBV27 ASAFNSGNTIY
once TRBV29-1 SVVGSYEQY
NA TRBV6-5 ASSSGGANTEAF
NA TRBV9 ASSVVEGYNSPLH
NA TRBV7-2 ASSHNPGPNYEQY
once TRBV7-2 ASSLVWSQETQY
NA TRBV11-3 ASSFTSGNTIY
NA TRBV12-3/TRBV12-4 ASSFFAAEQY
NA TRBV3-1/TRBV3-2 ASNDRIADTIY
few TRBV3-1/TRBV3-2 ASSQGTYEQY
NA TRBV6-2/TRBV6-3 ASSSPSGTFYNEQF
NA TRBV7-9 ASSPSRSYEQY
NA TRBV6-6 ASSYRPQGSGNTIY
NA TRBV4-1 ASSQEGYRLSGANVLT
NA TRBV5-1 ASSFTGIPSTEAF
NA TRBV11-2 ASSLSSGTLYNEQF
few TRBV29-1 SVSPVGSGNTIY
NA TRBV19 ASSISPGLSGNYGYT
NA TRBV28 ASSIPRGNTIY
NA TRBV27 ASSANRARGTEAF
NA TRBV27 ASSSSGTGVNQPQH
few TRBV27 ASRSQNSPLH
few TRBV3-1/TRBV3-2 ASSTYNEQF
NA TRBV3-1/TRBV3-2 ASSQEGGRADTQY
NA TRBV2 ASISNRQGEQY
NA TRBV14 ASSLRGGGAPNEKLF
once TRBV5-1 ASRLGTGELF
NA TRBV12-3/TRBV12-4 ASSFYKKGEQY
NA TRBV5-1 ASSLGGLAGSWVYNEQF